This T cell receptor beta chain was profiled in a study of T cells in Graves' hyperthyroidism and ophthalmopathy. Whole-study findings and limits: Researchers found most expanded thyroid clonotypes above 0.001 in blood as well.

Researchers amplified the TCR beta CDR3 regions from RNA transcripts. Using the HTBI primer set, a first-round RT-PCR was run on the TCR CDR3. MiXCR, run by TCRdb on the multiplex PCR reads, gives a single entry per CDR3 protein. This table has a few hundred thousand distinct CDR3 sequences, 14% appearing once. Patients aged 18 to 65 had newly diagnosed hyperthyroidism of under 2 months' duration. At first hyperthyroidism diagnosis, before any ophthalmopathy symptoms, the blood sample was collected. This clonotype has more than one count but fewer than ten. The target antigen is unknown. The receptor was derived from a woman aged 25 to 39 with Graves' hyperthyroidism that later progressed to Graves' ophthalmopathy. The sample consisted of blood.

The CDR3 DNA reads as TGTGCCTGGAGGGACCGCTCTTCTTCCTACGAGCAGTACTTC. This sequence encodes CAWRDRSSSYEQYF. The J gene is TRBJ2-7, the V gene TRBV30; no clear D gene. V gave up 3 bases and J gave up 1 base, with 13 bases separating them. Germline CDR1 reads GTSNPN; CDR2 reads SVGIG (reference sequence). This CDR3 has 14 amino acids.